One and the same sample provided the 14 T cell receptor beta chains below, sequenced in a study of blood T cells in healthy people across ages. For the second PCR, which ran for about 6 to 11 cycles, a sample-barcoded 5' primer and a J-beta primer mix were used. TCRdb re-derived calls from the 5' RACE reads in MiXCR, one entry per CDR3 protein. The sample consists of about 730,000 distinct CDR3 sequences, around 40% of them appearing once. The specimen was blood. These receptors all stem from a woman aged 55-69 years in good health.

This chain joins TRBV4-2 and TRBJ2-3; D is possibly TRBD1 (5 bases). The germline V and J ends were trimmed by 3 bases and 5 bases, with 6 bases remaining between them. This CDR3 is 12 amino acids long. Per the germline V gene, CDR1 is LGHNA and CDR2 is YNFKEQ. The CDR3 coding sequence is TGTGCCAGCAGCCACAGGGAAGATACGCAGTATTTT. Amino acid sequence: CASSHREDTQYF.

The chain couples TRBV5-1 to TRBJ2-7; 9 positions match TRBD1. V shed 2 bases, J shed 2 bases, and the junction held 8 bases outside the gene matches. Germline CDR1 SGHRS, CDR2 YFSETQ. The CDR3 extends over 16 amino acids. The CDR3 region is CASSLAPGQGAYEQYF. Written as DNA, the CDR3 is TGCGCCAGCAGCTTAGCTCCGGGACAGGGAGCCTACGAGCAGTACTTC.

There are many counts of this clonotype. The chain combines TRBV20-1 with TRBJ2-3; D remains unclear. CDR1 is DFQATT and CDR2 is SNEGSKA in the germline V gene (reference sequence). V was cut by 3 bases and J by 2 bases, with 0 bases left in between. This CDR3 contains 10 residues. Here the CDR3 DNA reads TGCAGTGCTAGCACAGATACGCAGTATTTT. This gives the protein CSASTDTQYF.

This clonotype was picked up a small number of times. This sequence joins TRBV13 and TRBJ2-7; 8 bases align to TRBD2. V dropped 1 base and J dropped 5; count of bases not matched to a gene: 7. The CDR3 has 15 amino acids. Germline lookup yields CDR1 PRHDT and CDR2 FYEKMQ (reference sequence). CDR3 DNA: TGTGCCAGCAGCTTAGTCGCTAGCGGGTTCAACGAGCAGTACTTC. Translated, it gives CASSLVASGFNEQYF.

Worth noting for this clonotype: Being one base from a much bigger clone, this may be a read error. This sequence joins TRBV20-1 and TRBJ2-1, with a weak D call TRBD2 (6 bases). CDR1 and CDR2 (germline): DFQATT, SNEGSKA (reference sequence). The CDR3 runs to 12 residues. The CDR3 region has the DNA TGCAGTGCTTCGGACTACTACAATGAGCAGTCCTTC. It codes for CSASDYYNEQSF.

There are a few counts of this clonotype. The gene calls are TRBV18 and TRBJ1-2, with D unresolved. The CDR3 consists of 14 residues. Deletions cut 9 bases from V and 2 bases from J, with 16 bases between. The germline CDR1 and CDR2 sequences are KGHSH and LQKENI. The CDR3: CASSRREINYGYTF. The CDR3 bases are TGTGCCAGTTCTCGTCGGGAAATAAACTATGGCTACACCTTC.

CDR3 DNA: TGCAGCGTTGAAGCACAGGGTGAGAGGACTGAAGCTTTCTTT. Amino acids: CSVEAQGERTEAFF. This chain uses TRBV29-1 with TRBJ1-1, with D possibly matching TRBD1 (6 bases). V gave up 1 base and J gave up 5 bases, with 14 bases separating them. Germline V CDR1 and CDR2: SQVTM, ANQGSEA. This CDR3 comprises 14 residues.

A word on this clonotype: A much larger clone lies one base from this, so it may be a read error. V is TRBV6-6 and J is TRBJ2-5; 7 bases align to TRBD1. The J segment lost 13 bases and the V segment lost 5 bases, leaving 10 bases of the junction unmatched. CDR1 and CDR2 (germline): MNHNY, SVGAGI (reference sequence). The CDR3 has 12 residues. The CDR3 reads CASSHRGGERYF. CDR3 bases: TGTGCCAGCAGTCACAGGGGTGGAGAGCGGTACTTC.

CDR3 DNA: TGTGCCAGCAGCCCCCAGGGACAGCGCAATGAGCAGTTCTTC. Amino acid sequence: CASSPQGQRNEQFF. This rearrangement joins TRBV7-9 to TRBJ2-1; 7 nucleotides line up with TRBD1. The CDR3 runs to 14 residues. Unmatched junction bases numbered 7, after V lost 5 bases and J lost 6 bases. Germline loops: CDR1 SEHNR, CDR2 FQNEAQ (reference sequence).

The gene calls are TRBV4-2 and TRBJ1-2; unclear D gene. The CDR3 totals 15 residues. From germline, CDR1 is LGHNA and CDR2 YNFKEQ. V was cut by 1 base and J by 2 bases, with 11 bases left in between. The CDR3 region is CASSQVGQENYGYTF. CDR3 nucleotides: TGTGCCAGCAGCCAAGTAGGGCAGGAAAACTATGGCTACACCTTC.

This clonotype was seen a handful of times. In DNA form, the CDR3 reads TGTGCCAGCAGTTACTCGAAATCCGGGACAGGTGTCTACGAGCAGTACTTC. This codes for CASSYSKSGTGVYEQYF. V and J are TRBV6-6 and TRBJ2-7, with 8 bases identical to TRBD1. With V trimmed by 0 bases and J by 3 bases, 10 bases remained unmatched. Looked up from germline, CDR1 is MNHNY and CDR2 is SVGAGI (reference sequence). This CDR3 is 17 amino acids long.

This clonotype has a handful of counts. The rearrangement joins TRBV6-1 to TRBJ2-5, with D tentatively TRBD1 or TRBD2 (5 bases each). Germline CDR1 reads MNHNS; CDR2 reads SASEGT. Trimming removed 3 bases at V and 11 bases at J, with 16 bases between. The CDR3 spans 13 residues. CDR3 protein: CASSDRDVYGQYF. CDR3 DNA: TGTGCCAGCAGTGACCGGGACGTCTATGGGCAGTACTTC.

On this clonotype: Its ends do not fully match the called genes, so a read error is possible. The chain uses TRBV4-1 and TRBJ2-6, with D possibly matching TRBD2 (5 bases). Germline V lookup: CDR1 MGHRA, CDR2 YSYEKL. The CDR3 totals 16 residues. Here the CDR3 reads CANSRGITEGANVLTF. The DNA for the CDR3 is TGCGCCAACAGCCGAGGGATTACGGAGGGGGCCAACGTCCTGACTTTC.

The chain joins TRBV6-2 or TRBV6-3 to TRBJ2-7; 11 bases agree with TRBD1. CDR3 length: 15 residues. V lost 2 bases and J lost 2; bases outside the gene matches: 2. In germline, CDR1 is MNHEY, CDR2 SVGEGT. CDR3 sequence: CASSYRGQGAYEQYF. The CDR3 nucleotides read TGTGCCAGCAGTTACAGGGGACAGGGGGCCTACGAGCAGTACTTC.